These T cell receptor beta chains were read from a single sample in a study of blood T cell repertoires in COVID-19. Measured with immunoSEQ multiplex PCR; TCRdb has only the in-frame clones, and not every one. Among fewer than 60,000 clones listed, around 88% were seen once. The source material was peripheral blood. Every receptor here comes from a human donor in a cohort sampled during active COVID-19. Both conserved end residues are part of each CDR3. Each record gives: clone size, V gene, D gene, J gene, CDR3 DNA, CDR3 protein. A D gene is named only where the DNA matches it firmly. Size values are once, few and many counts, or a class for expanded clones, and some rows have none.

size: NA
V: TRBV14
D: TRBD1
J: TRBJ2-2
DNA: TGTGCCAGCAGCCCGGGACAGAGGTGGCGGAACACCGGGGAGCTGTTTTTT
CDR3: CASSPGQRWRNTGELFF

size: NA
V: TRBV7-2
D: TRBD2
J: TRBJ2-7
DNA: TGTGCCAGCAGCTCGCTAGCGGGTACATACGAGCAGTACTTC
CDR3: CASSSLAGTYEQYF

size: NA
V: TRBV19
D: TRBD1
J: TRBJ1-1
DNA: TGTGCCAGTAATCACAGGGGGAGGGAGACTGAAGCTTTCTTT
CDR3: CASNHRGRETEAFF

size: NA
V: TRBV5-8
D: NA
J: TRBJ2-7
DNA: TGTGCCAGCAGTAGGAGGTACGAGCAGTACTTC
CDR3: CASSRRYEQYF

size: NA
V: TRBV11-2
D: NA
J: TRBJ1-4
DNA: TGTGCCAGCAGCTTAGGAGGTGCGGAAAAACTGTTTTTT
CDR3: CASSLGGAEKLFF

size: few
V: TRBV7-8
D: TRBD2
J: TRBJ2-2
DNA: TGTGCCAGCAGCTCGCGACTAGCGGGAGGGGCCGGGGAGCTGTTTTTT
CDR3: CASSSRLAGGAGELFF

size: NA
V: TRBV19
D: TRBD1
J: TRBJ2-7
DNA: TGTGCCAGTAGTATTGGACAGGGGACCTACGAGCAGTACTTC
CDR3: CASSIGQGTYEQYF

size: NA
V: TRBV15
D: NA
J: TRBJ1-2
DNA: TGTGCCACCACGGAGACAGGCATTTATGGCTACACCTTC
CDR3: CATTETGIYGYTF

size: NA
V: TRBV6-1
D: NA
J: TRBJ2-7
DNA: TGTGCCAGCAGTGAGAGTAGATACGAGCAGTACTTC
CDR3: CASSESRYEQYF

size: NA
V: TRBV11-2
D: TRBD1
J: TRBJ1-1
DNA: TGTGCCAGCAGCTTAGTTAGGGGGCCCGCGAACACTGAAGCTTTCTTT
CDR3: CASSLVRGPANTEAFF

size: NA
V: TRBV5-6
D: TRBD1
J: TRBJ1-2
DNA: TGTGCCAGCAGCTTGACGGCAGGGGGCGAGGGAGTCTACACCTTC
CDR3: CASSLTAGGEGVYTF

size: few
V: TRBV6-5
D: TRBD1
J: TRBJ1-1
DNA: TGTGCCAGCAGAGACCGGGACAGAGTGAACACTGAAGCTTTCTTT
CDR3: CASRDRDRVNTEAFF

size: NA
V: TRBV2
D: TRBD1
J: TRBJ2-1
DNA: TGTGCCAGCAGCGTACAGGGGGCGCGAGGTCCCAATGAGCAGTTCTTC
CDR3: CASSVQGARGPNEQFF

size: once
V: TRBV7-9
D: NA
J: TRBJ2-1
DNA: TGTGCCAGCAGCAAGATTAGCGGCTATGAGCAGTTCTTC
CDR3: CASSKISGYEQFF

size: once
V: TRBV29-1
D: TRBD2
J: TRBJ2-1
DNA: TGCACCTCCAATGGCGGGGGGTACAATGAGCAGTTCTTC
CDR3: CTSNGGGYNEQFF

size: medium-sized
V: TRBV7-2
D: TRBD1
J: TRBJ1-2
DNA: TGTGCCAGCAGCGCCGCCGGGACAGGGGGCAATGGCTACACCTTC
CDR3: CASSAAGTGGNGYTF

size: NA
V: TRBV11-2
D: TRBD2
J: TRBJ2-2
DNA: TGTGCCAGCAGCTTAGCGGGACTAGCACGCACCGGGGAGCTGTTTTTT
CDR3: CASSLAGLARTGELFF

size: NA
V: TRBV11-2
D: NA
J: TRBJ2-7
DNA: TGTGCCAGCAGCTTAGTCAGGGGAGAGCAGTACTTC
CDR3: CASSLVRGEQYF

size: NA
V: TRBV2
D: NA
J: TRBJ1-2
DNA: TGTGCCAGCCGCACTCGGGGGGCTGAGGGCTACACCTTC
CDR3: CASRTRGAEGYTF

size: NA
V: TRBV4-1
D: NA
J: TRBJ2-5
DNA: TGCGCCAGCAGCCAAGATTTCATAAGAGACCAAGAGACCCAGTACTTC
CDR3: CASSQDFIRDQETQYF

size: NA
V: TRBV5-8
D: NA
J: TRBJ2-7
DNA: TGTGCCAGCAGCCTGCACACGGGGGGCGCTTTCTACGAGCAGTACTTC
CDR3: CASSLHTGGAFYEQYF

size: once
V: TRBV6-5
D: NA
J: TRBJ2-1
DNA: TGTGCCAGCCCTACCGACAGGTCTGCCTACAATGAGCAGTTCTTC
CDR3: CASPTDRSAYNEQFF

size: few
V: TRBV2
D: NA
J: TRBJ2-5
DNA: TGTGCCAGCAGTCAAGACAGTTGGACTCAGTACTTC
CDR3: CASSQDSWTQYF

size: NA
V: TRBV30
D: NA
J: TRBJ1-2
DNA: TGTGCCTGGAGTGTAGGCCGGAACCACGGGGGCTACACCTTC
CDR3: CAWSVGRNHGGYTF

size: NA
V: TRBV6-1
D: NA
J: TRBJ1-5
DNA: TGTGCCAGCAGTGAATGGGGGCCCCCCTATAGCAATCAGCCCCAGCATTTT
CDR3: CASSEWGPPYSNQPQHF

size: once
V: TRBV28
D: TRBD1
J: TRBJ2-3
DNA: TGTGCCAGCGGCCCATCCGGGACAGGGTTTCAAGGTACGCAGTATTTT
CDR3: CASGPSGTGFQGTQYF

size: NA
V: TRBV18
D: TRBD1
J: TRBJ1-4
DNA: TGTGCCAGCTCACCATCTACAGGGGGCGCGGAAGAAAAACTGTTTTTT
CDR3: CASSPSTGGAEEKLFF

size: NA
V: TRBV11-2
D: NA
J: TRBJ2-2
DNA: TGTGCCAGCAGCGCAGGGCCGAACACCGGGGAGCTGTTTTTT
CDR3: CASSAGPNTGELFF

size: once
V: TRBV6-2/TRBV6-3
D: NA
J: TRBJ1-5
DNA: TGTGCCAGCAGTTTGGGGGGTCCAAGGCAGCCCCAGCATTTT
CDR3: CASSLGGPRQPQHF

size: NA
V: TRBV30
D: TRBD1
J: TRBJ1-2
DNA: TGTGCCTGGGACCCCGGACAGGGTGGCGGCTACACCTTC
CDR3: CAWDPGQGGGYTF

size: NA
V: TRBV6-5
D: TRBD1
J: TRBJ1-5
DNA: TGTGCCAGCAGTAAAACAGGGGGCGCGGGTCAGCCCCAGCATTTT
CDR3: CASSKTGGAGQPQHF